Sequencing of this T cell receptor beta chain was carried out in a study of neurological immune-mediated disorders. Study outcomes and limitations: Phylogenetic grouping assigned the repertoires of 18 of 34 multiple sclerosis patients to a single related-CDR3 cluster, which may represent a signature. HTLV-1-associated myelopathy ranked highest for TCR clonal expansion and multiple sclerosis lowest, beneath healthy controls.

TCRdb reanalysed the 5' RACE reads using MiXCR and keeps one entry per CDR3 protein. The sample has approximately 41,000 distinct CDR3 sequences; 2.5% are singletons. PBMCs stored at -80 C, numbering 2 million, were the origin of the unsorted libraries. The CDR3 is made up of 14 amino acids. Germline V lookup: CDR1 DFQATT, CDR2 SNEGSKA (reference sequence). With 1 base removed from V and 1 base from J, the gap between germline ends came to 11 bases. This clonotype was seen at least ten times. What it binds is not known. The chain couples TRBV20-1 to TRBJ2-7; maybe TRBD1 (7 bases). This receptor was obtained from a man under 40 with multiple sclerosis. Sequencing was carried out using PBMCs. CDR3 in DNA: TGCAGTGCTAGAGCCAGGGGGACTTCCTACGAGCAGTACTTC. Protein: CSARARGTSYEQYF.